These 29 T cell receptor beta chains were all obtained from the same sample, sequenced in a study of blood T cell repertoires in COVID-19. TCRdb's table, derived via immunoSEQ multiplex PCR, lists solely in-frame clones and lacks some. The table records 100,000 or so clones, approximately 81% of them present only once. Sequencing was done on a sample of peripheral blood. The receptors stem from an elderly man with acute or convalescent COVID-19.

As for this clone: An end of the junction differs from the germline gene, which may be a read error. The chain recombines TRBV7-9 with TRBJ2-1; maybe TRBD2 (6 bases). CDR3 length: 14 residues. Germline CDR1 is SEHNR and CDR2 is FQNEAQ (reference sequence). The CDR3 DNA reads TGTGCCAGCACCTTAGGGACTGCCTACAATGAGCAGTTCTTC. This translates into CASTLGTAYNEQFF.

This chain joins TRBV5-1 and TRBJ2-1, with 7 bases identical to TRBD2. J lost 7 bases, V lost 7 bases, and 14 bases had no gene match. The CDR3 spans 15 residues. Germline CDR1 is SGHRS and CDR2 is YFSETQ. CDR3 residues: CASVLVGGPLNEQFF. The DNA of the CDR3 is TGCGCCAGCGTCTTGGTGGGAGGGCCGTTAAATGAGCAGTTCTTC. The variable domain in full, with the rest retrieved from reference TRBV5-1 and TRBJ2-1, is KAGVTQTPRYLIKTRGQQVTLSCSPISGHRSVSWYQQTPGQGLQFLFEYFSETQRNKGNFPGRFSGRQFSNSRSEMNVSTLELGDSALYLCASVLVGGPLNEQFFGPGTRLTVL.

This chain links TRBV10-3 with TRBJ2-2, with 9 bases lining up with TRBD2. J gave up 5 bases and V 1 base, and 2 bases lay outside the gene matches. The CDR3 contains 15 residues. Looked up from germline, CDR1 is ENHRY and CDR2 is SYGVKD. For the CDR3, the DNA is TGTGCCATCAGTGAGTTTGGACTAGCGACCGGGGAGCTGTTTTTT. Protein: CAISEFGLATGELFF.

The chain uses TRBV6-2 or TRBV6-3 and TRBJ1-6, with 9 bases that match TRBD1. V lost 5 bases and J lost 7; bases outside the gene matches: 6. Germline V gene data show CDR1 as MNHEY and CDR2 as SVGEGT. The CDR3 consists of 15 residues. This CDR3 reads CASSTIGTGNSPLHF. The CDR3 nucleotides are TGTGCCAGCAGTACGATCGGGACAGGGAATTCACCCCTCCACTTT.

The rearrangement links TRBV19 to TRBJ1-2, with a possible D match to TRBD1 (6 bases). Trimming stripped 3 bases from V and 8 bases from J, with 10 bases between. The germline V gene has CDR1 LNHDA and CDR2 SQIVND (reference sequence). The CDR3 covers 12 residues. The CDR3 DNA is TGTGCCAGTAGTATCCAGGGGAGAGGCTACACCTTC. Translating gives CASSIQGRGYTF. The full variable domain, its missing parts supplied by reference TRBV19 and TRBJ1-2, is DGGITQSPKYLFRKEGQNVTLSCEQNLNHDAMYWYRQDPGQGLRLIYYSQIVNDFQKGDIAEGYSVSREKKESFPLTVTSAQKNPTAFYLCASSIQGRGYTFGSGTRLTVV.

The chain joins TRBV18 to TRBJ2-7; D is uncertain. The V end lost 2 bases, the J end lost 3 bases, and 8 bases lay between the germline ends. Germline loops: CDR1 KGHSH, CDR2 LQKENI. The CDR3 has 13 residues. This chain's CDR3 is CASSPWPDYEQYF. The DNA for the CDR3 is TGTGCCAGCTCACCATGGCCAGACTACGAGCAGTACTTC.

The CDR3 region is CASNLDQETQYF. The CDR3 DNA follows: TGTGCCAGCAACCTAGACCAAGAGACCCAGTACTTC. The chain joins TRBV12-3 or TRBV12-4 to TRBJ2-5; no reliable D call. CDR3 length: 12 residues. V was clipped by 7 bases and J by 0 bases, with 6 bases between them.

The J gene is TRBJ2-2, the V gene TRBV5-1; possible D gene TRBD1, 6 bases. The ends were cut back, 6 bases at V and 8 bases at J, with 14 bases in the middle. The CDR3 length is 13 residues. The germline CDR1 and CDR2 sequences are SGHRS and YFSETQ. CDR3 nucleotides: TGCGCCAGCAACTTTCAGGGGTATGGGGAGCTGTTTTTT. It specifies CASNFQGYGELFF.

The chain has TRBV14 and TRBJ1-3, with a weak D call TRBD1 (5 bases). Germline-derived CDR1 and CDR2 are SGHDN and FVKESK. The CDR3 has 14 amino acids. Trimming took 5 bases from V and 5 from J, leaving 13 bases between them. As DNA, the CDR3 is TGTGCCAGCAGCAATAGACAGCTACGAAACACCATATATTTT. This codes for CASSNRQLRNTIYF. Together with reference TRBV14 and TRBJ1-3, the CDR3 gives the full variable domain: EAGVTQFPSHSVIEKGQTVTLRCDPISGHDNLYWYRRVMGKEIKFLLHFVKESKQDESGMPNNRFLAERTGGTYSTLKVQPAELEDSGVYFCASSNRQLRNTIYFGEGSWLTVV.

The CDR3 DNA is TGTGCCAGCTCACCACCGGGCGGGAGCCGGTACAATGAGCAGTTCTTC. Its protein is CASSPPGGSRYNEQFF. This chain links TRBV18 with TRBJ2-1; 7 bases fit TRBD2. CDR1 is KGHSH, CDR2 LQKENI, per germline. CDR3 length equals 16 residues. The J segment lost 4 bases and the V segment lost 0 bases, leaving 6 bases of the junction unmatched. Together with reference TRBV18 and TRBJ2-1, the CDR3 gives the full variable domain: NAGVMQNPRHLVRRRGQEARLRCSPMKGHSHVYWYRQLPEEGLKFMVYLQKENIIDESGMPKERFSAEFPKEGPSILRIQQVVRGDSAAYFCASSPPGGSRYNEQFFGPGTRLTVL.

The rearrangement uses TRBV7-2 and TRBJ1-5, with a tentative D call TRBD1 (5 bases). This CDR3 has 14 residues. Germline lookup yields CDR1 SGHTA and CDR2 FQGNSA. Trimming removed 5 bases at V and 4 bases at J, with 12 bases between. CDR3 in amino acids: CASSRGLMNQPQHF. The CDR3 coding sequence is TGTGCCAGCAGCAGGGGACTTATGAATCAGCCCCAGCATTTT.

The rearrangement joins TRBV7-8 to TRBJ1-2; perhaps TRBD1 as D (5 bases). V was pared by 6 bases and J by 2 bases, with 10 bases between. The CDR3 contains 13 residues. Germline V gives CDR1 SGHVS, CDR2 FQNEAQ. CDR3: CASSPDSNYGYTF. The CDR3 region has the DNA TGTGCCAGCAGTCCCGACAGCAACTATGGCTACACCTTC. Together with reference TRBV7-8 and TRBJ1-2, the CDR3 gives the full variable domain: GAGVSQSPRYKVAKRGQDVALRCDPISGHVSLFWYQQALGQGPEFLTYFQNEAQLDKSGLPSDRFFAERPEGSVSTLKIQRTQQEDSAVYLCASSPDSNYGYTFGSGTRLTVV.

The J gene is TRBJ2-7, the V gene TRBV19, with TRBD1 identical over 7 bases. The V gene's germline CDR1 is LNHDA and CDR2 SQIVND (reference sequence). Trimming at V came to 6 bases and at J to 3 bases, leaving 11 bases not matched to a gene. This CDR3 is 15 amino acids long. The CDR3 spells CASSRQGRVDYEQYF. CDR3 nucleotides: TGTGCCAGTAGCAGACAGGGAAGAGTGGACTACGAGCAGTACTTC.

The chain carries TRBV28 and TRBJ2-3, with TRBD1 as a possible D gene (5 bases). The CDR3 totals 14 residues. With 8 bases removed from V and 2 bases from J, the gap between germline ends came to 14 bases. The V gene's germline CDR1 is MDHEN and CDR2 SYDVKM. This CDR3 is CASSDSSFTDTQYF. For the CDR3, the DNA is TGTGCCAGCTCCGACAGTTCCTTCACAGATACGCAGTATTTT. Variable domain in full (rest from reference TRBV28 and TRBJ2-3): DVKVTQSSRYLVKRTGEKVFLECVQDMDHENMFWYRQDPGLGLRLIYFSYDVKMKEKGDIPEGYSVSREKKERFSLILESASTNQTSMYLCASSDSSFTDTQYFGPGTRLTVL.

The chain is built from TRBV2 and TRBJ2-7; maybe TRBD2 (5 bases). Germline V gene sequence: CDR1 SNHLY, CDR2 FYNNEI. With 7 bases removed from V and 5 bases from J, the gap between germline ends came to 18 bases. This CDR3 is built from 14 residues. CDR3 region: CASKQDQAGDEQYF. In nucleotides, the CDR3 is TGTGCCAGCAAGCAGGATCAGGCCGGGGACGAGCAGTACTTC.

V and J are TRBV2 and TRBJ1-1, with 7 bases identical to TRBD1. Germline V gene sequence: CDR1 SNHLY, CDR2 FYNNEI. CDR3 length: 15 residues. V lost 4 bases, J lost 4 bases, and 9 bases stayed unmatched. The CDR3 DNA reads TGTGCCAGCAGTGGAGACAGGGTGACGGGCACTGAAGCTTTCTTT. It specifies CASSGDRVTGTEAFF.

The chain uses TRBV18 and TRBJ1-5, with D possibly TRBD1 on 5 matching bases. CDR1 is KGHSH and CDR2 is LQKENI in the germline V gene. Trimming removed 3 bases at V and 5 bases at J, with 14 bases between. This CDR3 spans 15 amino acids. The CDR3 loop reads CASSPSQGFDQPQHF. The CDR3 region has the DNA TGTGCCAGCTCACCGAGCCAGGGATTTGATCAGCCCCAGCATTTT. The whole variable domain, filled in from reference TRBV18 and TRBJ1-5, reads NAGVMQNPRHLVRRRGQEARLRCSPMKGHSHVYWYRQLPEEGLKFMVYLQKENIIDESGMPKERFSAEFPKEGPSILRIQQVVRGDSAAYFCASSPSQGFDQPQHFGDGTRLSIL.

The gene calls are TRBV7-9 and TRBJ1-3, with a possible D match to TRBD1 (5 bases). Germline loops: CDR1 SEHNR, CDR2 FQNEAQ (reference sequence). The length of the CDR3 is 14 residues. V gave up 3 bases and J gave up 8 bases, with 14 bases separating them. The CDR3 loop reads CASSFPEGTDTIYF. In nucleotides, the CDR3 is TGTGCCAGCAGCTTTCCGGAGGGGACCGACACCATATATTTT.

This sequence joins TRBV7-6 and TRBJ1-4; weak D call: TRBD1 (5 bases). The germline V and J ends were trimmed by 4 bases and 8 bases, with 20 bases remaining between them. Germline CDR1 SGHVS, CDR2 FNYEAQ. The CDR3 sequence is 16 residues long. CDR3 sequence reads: CASSSGGGTAWEKLFF. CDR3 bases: TGTGCCAGCAGCTCCGGTGGAGGGACGGCTTGGGAAAAACTGTTTTTT. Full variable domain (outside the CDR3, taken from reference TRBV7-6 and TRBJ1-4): GAGVSQSPRYKVTKRGQDVALRCDPISGHVSLYWYRQALGQGPEFLTYFNYEAQQDKSGLPNDRFSAERPEGSISTLTIQRTEQRDSAMYRCASSSGGGTAWEKLFFGSGTQLSVL.

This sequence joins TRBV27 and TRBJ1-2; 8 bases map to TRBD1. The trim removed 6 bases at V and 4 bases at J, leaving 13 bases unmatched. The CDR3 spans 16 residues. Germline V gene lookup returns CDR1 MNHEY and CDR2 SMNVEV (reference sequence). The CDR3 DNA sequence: TGTGCCAGCAGGTCGCTCGGACAGGGTGCCGCCTATGGCTACACCTTC. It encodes CASRSLGQGAAYGYTF.

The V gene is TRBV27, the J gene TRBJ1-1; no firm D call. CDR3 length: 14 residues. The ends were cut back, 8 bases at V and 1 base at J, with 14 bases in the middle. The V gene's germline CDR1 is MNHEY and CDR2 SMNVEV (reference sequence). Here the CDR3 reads CASRFRLENTEAFF. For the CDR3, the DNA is TGTGCCAGCCGATTTCGACTGGAGAACACTGAAGCTTTCTTT.

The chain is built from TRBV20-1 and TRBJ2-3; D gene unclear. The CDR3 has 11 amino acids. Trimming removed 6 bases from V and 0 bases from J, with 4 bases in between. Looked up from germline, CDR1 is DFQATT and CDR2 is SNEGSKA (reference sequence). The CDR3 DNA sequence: TGCAGTGCCACTAGCACAGATACGCAGTATTTT. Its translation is CSATSTDTQYF.

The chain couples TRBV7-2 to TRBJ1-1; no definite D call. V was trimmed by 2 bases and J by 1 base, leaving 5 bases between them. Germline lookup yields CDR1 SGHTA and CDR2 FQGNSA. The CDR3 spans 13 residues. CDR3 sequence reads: CASSLYGNTEAFF. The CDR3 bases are TGTGCCAGCAGCTTATACGGGAACACTGAAGCTTTCTTT.

The CDR3 is CSVEDRGYEQYF. The CDR3 nucleotides are TGCAGCGTTGAGGACAGGGGTTACGAGCAGTACTTC. The gene calls are TRBV29-1 and TRBJ2-7; 9 bases map to TRBD1. This CDR3 has 12 amino acids. V was clipped by 3 bases and J by 4 bases; unmatched bases: 1. CDR1 is SQVTM and CDR2 is ANQGSEA in the germline V gene.

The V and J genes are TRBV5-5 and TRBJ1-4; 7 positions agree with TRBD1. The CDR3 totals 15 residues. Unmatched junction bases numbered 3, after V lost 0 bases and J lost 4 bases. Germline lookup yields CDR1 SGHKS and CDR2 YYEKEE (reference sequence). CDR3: CASSLEGAVNEKLFF. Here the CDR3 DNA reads TGTGCCAGCAGCTTGGAGGGGGCGGTTAATGAAAAACTGTTTTTT.

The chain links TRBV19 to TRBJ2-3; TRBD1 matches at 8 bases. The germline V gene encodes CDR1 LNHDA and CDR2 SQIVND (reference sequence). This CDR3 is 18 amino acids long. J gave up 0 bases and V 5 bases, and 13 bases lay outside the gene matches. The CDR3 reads CASSSTGALSASTDTQYF. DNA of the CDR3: TGTGCCAGTAGTTCGACAGGGGCCCTATCCGCCAGCACAGATACGCAGTATTTT.

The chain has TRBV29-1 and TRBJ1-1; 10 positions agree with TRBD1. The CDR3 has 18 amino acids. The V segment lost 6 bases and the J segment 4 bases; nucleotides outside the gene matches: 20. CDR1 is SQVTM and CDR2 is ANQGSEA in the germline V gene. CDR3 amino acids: CSVVSGQGKVMASTEAFF. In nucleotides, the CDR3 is TGCAGCGTAGTTTCGGGACAGGGGAAAGTTATGGCGAGCACTGAAGCTTTCTTT. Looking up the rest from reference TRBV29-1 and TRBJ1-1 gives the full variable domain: SAVISQKPSRDICQRGTSLTIQCQVDSQVTMMFWYRQQPGQSLTLIATANQGSEATYESGFVIDKFPISRPNLTFSTLTVSNMSPEDSSIYLCSVVSGQGKVMASTEAFFGQGTRLTVV.

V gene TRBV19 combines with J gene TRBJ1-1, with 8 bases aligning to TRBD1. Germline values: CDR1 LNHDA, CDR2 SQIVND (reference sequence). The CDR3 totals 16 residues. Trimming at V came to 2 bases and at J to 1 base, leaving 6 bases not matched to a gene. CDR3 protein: CASSIKDRVRNTEAFF. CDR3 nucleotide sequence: TGTGCCAGTAGTATAAAGGACAGGGTACGGAACACTGAAGCTTTCTTT.

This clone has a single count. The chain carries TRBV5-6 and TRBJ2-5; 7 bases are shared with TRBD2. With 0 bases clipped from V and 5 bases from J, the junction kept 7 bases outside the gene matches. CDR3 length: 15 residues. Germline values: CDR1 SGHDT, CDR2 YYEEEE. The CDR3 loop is CASSLEAGVGETQYF. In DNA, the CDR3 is TGTGCCAGCAGCTTGGAGGCGGGAGTGGGGGAGACCCAGTACTTC.